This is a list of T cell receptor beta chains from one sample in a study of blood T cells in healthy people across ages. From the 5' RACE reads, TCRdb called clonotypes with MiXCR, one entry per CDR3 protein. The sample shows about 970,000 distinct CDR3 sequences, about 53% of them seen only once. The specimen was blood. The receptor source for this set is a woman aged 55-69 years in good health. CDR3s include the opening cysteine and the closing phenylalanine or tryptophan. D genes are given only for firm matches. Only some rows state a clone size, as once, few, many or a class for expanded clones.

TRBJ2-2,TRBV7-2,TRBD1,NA,CASSLDREGELFF,TGTGCCAGCAGCTTGGACAGGGAAGGGGAGCTGTTTTTT
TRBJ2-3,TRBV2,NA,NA,CASSEGRGKTDTQYF,TGTGCCAGCAGTGAGGGCAGGGGAAAAACAGATACGCAGTATTTT
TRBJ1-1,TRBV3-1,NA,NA,CASSQVGEAFF,TGTGCCAGCAGCCAAGTGGGGGAGGCTTTCTTT
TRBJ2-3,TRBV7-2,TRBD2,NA,CASSFIPPRTRRSDTDTQYF,TGTGCCAGCAGCTTCATCCCTCCCCGGACTAGAAGATCAGACACAGATACGCAGTATTTT
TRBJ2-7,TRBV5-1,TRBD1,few,CASSLRQGPKYEQYF,TGCGCCAGCAGCCTACGACAGGGACCCAAATACGAGCAGTACTTC
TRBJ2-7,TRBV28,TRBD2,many,CASRASGSYEQYF,TGTGCCAGCAGGGCTAGCGGATCCTACGAGCAGTACTTC
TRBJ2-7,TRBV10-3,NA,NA,CAISESSRIREQYF,TGTGCCATCAGTGAGTCTTCCCGAATACGGGAGCAGTACTTC
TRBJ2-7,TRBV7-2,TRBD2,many,CASSYKTSGSYEQYF,TGTGCCAGCAGCTATAAGACTAGCGGCTCCTACGAGCAGTACTTC
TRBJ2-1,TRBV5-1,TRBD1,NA,CASSGWTGYKEQFF,TGCGCCAGCAGCGGGTGGACAGGGTACAAGGAGCAGTTCTTC
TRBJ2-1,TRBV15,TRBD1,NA,CATSRGPGQGSYNEQFF,TGTGCCACCAGCAGAGGGCCGGGACAGGGCTCCTACAATGAGCAGTTCTTC
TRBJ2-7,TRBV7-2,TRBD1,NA,CASSPRTGGGYEQYF,TGTGCCAGCAGCCCCCGGACAGGGGGGGGCTACGAGCAGTACTTC
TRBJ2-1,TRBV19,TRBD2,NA,CASSIVLAGVGEQFF,TGTGCCAGTAGTATTGTGCTAGCGGGAGTAGGGGAGCAGTTCTTC
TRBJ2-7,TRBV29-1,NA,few,CSVTDWYEQYF,TGCAGCGTTACTGACTGGTACGAGCAGTACTTC
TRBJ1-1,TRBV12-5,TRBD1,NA,CASGLGQGPAFF,TGTGCTAGTGGTTTGGGACAGGGACCGGCTTTCTTT
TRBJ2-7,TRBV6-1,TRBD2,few,CASSPSQGPGLAELYEQYF,TGTGCCAGCAGTCCCTCCCAGGGACCGGGACTAGCGGAACTCTACGAGCAGTACTTC
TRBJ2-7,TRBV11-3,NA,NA,CASSPSPEAYEQYF,TGTGCCAGCAGCCCGAGCCCAGAAGCCTACGAGCAGTACTTC
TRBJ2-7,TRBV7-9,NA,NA,CASNRFGEGVSYEQYF,TGTGCCAGCAACCGATTCGGGGAGGGGGTCTCCTACGAGCAGTACTTC
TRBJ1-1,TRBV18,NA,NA,CASSPRSQGGVNTEAFF,TGTGCCAGCTCACCACGGAGCCAGGGAGGCGTGAACACTGAAGCTTTCTTT
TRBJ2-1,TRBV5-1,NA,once,CAGSFTGSSYNEQFF,TGCGCCGGCAGCTTTACGGGAAGCTCCTACAATGAGCAGTTCTTC
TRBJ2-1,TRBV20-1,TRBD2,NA,CSAGTSGRKWYNEQFF,TGCAGTGCCGGGACTAGCGGACGTAAGTGGTACAATGAGCAGTTCTTC
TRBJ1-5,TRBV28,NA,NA,CASSVFSIQPQHF,TGTGCCAGCAGTGTATTTTCGATACAGCCCCAGCATTTT
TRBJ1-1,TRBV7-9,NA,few,CASVGVLPMNTEAFF,TGTGCCAGCGTTGGGGTCCTTCCTATGAACACTGAAGCTTTCTTT
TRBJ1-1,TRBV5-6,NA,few,CASSLDSTEAFF,TGTGCCAGCAGCTTGGACAGCACTGAAGCTTTCTTT
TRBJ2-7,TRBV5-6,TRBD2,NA,CASSIGLAGGGSAYEQYF,TGTGCCAGCAGCATAGGACTAGCGGGAGGGGGGTCGGCCTACGAGCAGTACTTC
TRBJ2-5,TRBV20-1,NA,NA,CSARGEMARTQYF,TGCAGTGCTAGAGGGGAGATGGCAAGGACCCAGTACTTC
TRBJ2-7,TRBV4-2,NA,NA,CASSQALDLPYEQYF,TGTGCCAGCAGCCAAGCTCTCGACCTACCCTACGAGCAGTACTTC
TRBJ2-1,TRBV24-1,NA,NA,CATRVIFSYNEQFF,TGTGCCACCCGGGTAATTTTCTCCTACAATGAGCAGTTCTTC
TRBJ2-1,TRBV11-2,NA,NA,CASSLEGRGLTYNEQFF,TGTGCCAGCAGCTTAGAGGGAAGGGGCTTAACGTACAATGAGCAGTTCTTC
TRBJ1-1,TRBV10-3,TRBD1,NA,CAIRETGLNTEAFF,TGTGCCATCAGGGAGACAGGGTTGAACACTGAAGCTTTCTTT
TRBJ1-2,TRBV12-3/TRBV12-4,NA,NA,CASSLSGALIYGYTF,TGTGCCAGCAGTTTATCAGGGGCGTTAATCTATGGCTACACCTTC
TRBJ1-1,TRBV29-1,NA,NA,CSVLAASMNTEAFF,TGCAGCGTTCTAGCAGCCTCCATGAACACTGAAGCTTTCTTT
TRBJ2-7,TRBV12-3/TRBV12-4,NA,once,CASKLDTNEQYF,TGTGCCAGCAAACTAGATACCAATGAGCAGTACTTC
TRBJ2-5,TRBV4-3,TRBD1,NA,CASSQDRDRVETQYF,TGCGCCAGCAGCCAGGACCGGGACAGGGTAGAGACCCAGTACTTC
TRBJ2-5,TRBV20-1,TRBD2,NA,CSADSFLAGVQETQYF,TGCAGTGCCGACAGTTTTCTAGCGGGAGTTCAAGAGACCCAGTACTTC
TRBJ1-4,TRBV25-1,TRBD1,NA,CASSDPRDRGNEKLFF,TGTGCCAGCAGTGATCCCAGGGACAGGGGAAATGAAAAACTGTTTTTT
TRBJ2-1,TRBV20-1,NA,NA,CSARVWSGAVNEQFF,TGCAGTGCTAGGGTATGGTCGGGAGCGGTCAATGAGCAGTTCTTC
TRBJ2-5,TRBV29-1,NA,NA,CSLREIGETQYF,TGCAGCCTGAGGGAGATCGGAGAGACCCAGTACTTC
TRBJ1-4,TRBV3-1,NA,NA,CASSQQRGINEKLFF,TGTGCCAGCAGCCAACAACGGGGGATTAATGAAAAACTGTTTTTT
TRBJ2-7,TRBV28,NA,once,CASSPFGKEQYF,TGTGCCAGCAGTCCCTTTGGAAAGGAGCAGTACTTC
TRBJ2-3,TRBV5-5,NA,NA,CASSLGSSGMLTDTQYF,TGTGCCAGCAGCTTGGGTTCCAGCGGAATGCTCACAGATACGCAGTATTTT
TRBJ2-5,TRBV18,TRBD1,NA,CASSPPADRGVLETQYF,TGTGCCAGCTCACCACCGGCGGACAGGGGAGTTTTAGAGACCCAGTACTTC
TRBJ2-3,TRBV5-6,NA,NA,CASSPRGLTSTDTQYF,TGTGCCAGCAGCCCCAGGGGACTAACTAGCACAGATACGCAGTATTTT
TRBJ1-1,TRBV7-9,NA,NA,CASSFPATTMNTEAFF,TGTGCCAGCAGCTTCCCTGCTACTACCATGAACACTGAAGCTTTCTTT
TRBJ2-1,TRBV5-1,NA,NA,CASSLGYPGLDEQFF,TGCGCCAGCAGCTTGGGCTACCCGGGGTTGGATGAGCAGTTCTTC